This is a list of T cell receptor beta chains from one sample in a study of blood T cell repertoires in COVID-19. Clones were sequenced by immunoSEQ multiplex PCR, and TCRdb holds only the in-frame ones, with some missing. This table holds about 250,000 clones, around 84% found once. The source material was peripheral blood. The origin of the receptors is a woman between 40 and 55 years old who had recovered from COVID-19. Each CDR3 is given with its conserved first and last residue. The D gene is left open where the match is weak. For some rows the clone size is stated as once, few or many, or as a class when expanded; others skip it.

size: -
V: TRBV19
J: TRBJ1-3
D: -
DNA: TGTGCCAGTCTTGACTCTTTCTCTGGAAACACCATATATTTT
CDR3: CASLDSFSGNTIYF

size: many
V: TRBV2
J: TRBJ1-6
D: -
DNA: TGTGCCAGCAAGGATGACACGCGTAATTCACCCCTCCACTTT
CDR3: CASKDDTRNSPLHF

size: -
V: TRBV25-1
J: TRBJ1-3
D: -
DNA: TGTGCCAGCAGTTTTAGCTCTGGAAACACCATATATTTT
CDR3: CASSFSSGNTIYF

size: few
V: TRBV19
J: TRBJ2-2
D: TRBD2
DNA: TGTGCCAGTAGCACCTGGGCGGGGGGATTTGACGGGGAGCTGTTTTTT
CDR3: CASSTWAGGFDGELFF

size: -
V: TRBV24-1
J: TRBJ2-1
D: TRBD1
DNA: TGTGCCACCAGTGACGGACAGGCCGAGTCCTACAATGAGCAGTTCTTC
CDR3: CATSDGQAESYNEQFF

size: few
V: TRBV12-3/TRBV12-4
J: TRBJ1-2
D: TRBD1
DNA: TGTGCCAGCAGCAGGGACAGGGAGTATGGCTACACCTTC
CDR3: CASSRDREYGYTF

size: -
V: TRBV5-6
J: TRBJ1-2
D: -
DNA: TGTGCCAGCAGCTTGCCAGGCCCAAGTAACTATGGCTACACCTTC
CDR3: CASSLPGPSNYGYTF

size: -
V: TRBV2
J: TRBJ2-6
D: TRBD1
DNA: TGTGCCGGCCTTTCGGACAGGGGATTCTCTGGGGCCAACGTCCTGACTTTC
CDR3: CAGLSDRGFSGANVLTF

size: -
V: TRBV5-4
J: TRBJ2-5
D: -
DNA: TGTGCCAGCAGCTCAGTAGGAGGGGAGACCCAGTACTTC
CDR3: CASSSVGGETQYF

size: -
V: TRBV3-1/TRBV3-2
J: TRBJ1-2
D: -
DNA: TGTGCCAGCAGCCTCCGACAGGACTATGGCTACACCTTC
CDR3: CASSLRQDYGYTF

size: -
V: TRBV18
J: TRBJ2-3
D: TRBD1
DNA: TGTGCCAGCTCACCGTTCGGGACAGTTAGCACAGATACGCAGTATTTT
CDR3: CASSPFGTVSTDTQYF

size: -
V: TRBV2
J: TRBJ2-7
D: TRBD1
DNA: TGTGCCAGCAGACCCGGGACAGGGGTTTACGAGCAGTACTTC
CDR3: CASRPGTGVYEQYF

size: -
V: TRBV30
J: TRBJ2-1
D: TRBD2
DNA: TGTGCCTGGAGTGTTATAGCGGGGGGGAACAATGAGCAGTTCTTC
CDR3: CAWSVIAGGNNEQFF

size: once
V: TRBV5-1
J: TRBJ2-5
D: TRBD1
DNA: TGCGCCAGCAGCTTCGGCGCGACAGGGGGTAAAGAGACCCAGTACTTC
CDR3: CASSFGATGGKETQYF

size: -
V: TRBV5-1
J: TRBJ2-2
D: TRBD1
DNA: TGCGCCAGCAGCTTGCCCGGCTATGGGACAGGTTCGAACACCGGGGAGCTGTTTTTT
CDR3: CASSLPGYGTGSNTGELFF

size: -
V: TRBV24-1
J: TRBJ2-1
D: -
DNA: TGTGCCACCAGTGACAGGTACAATGAGCAGTTCTTC
CDR3: CATSDRYNEQFF

size: -
V: TRBV28
J: TRBJ2-5
D: -
DNA: TGTGCCAGCAGTTTAGTGAGATCCCTAGAGACCCAGTACTTC
CDR3: CASSLVRSLETQYF

size: few
V: TRBV6-2/TRBV6-3
J: TRBJ2-7
D: -
DNA: TGTGCCAGCAGTTACCGGTACGAGCAGTACTTC
CDR3: CASSYRYEQYF